This entry lists 5 T cell receptor beta chains sequenced from one sample in a study of metastatic and nonmetastatic thyroid tumors. Every patient was untreated before thyroid surgery. TCRdb re-called clones from the PCR reads using MiXCR. The sample includes tens of thousands of clones, over 12% of them seen just once. Sequenced: blood. The origin of the receptors is a male donor with papillary thyroid cancer or a benign thyroid nodule (not recorded which). Some clones in this sample may be carry-over from other donors' samples.

This clone was detected ten times or more. The CDR3 region has the DNA TGTGCCAGCAGTTCAATAAACCGGGCCCCGGGGCGGGCTTTCTTT. This encodes CASSSINRAPGRAFF. The rearrangement joins TRBV28 to TRBJ1-1; D may be TRBD1 (5 bases). The CDR3 length is 15 residues. The germline gives CDR1 MDHEN, CDR2 SYDVKM. V dropped 4 bases and J dropped 11 bases, with 23 bases sitting between them.

In its sample, this clone was seen many times. The V and J genes are TRBV24-1 and TRBJ2-3; the D gene is possibly TRBD2 (6 bases). V was pared by 4 bases and J by 2 bases, with 18 bases between. CDR1 KGHDR and CDR2 SFDVKD come from the germline V gene. CDR3 size: 17 residues. The CDR3 bases are TGTGCCACCAGTGAACCCCGACTAGGTGGGGCCACAGATACGCAGTATTTT. Amino acids: CATSEPRLGGATDTQYF.

This clone was observed a handful of times. The V and J genes are TRBV2 and TRBJ2-7; TRBD2 is a possible D gene (6 bases). Germline CDR1 and CDR2: SNHLY and FYNNEI. Trimming shortened V by 4 bases and J by 3 bases, and 10 bases separated the two germline ends. The CDR3 contains 13 residues. The CDR3 region is CASSGQGGYEQYF. The CDR3 DNA is TGTGCCAGCAGTGGTCAGGGAGGCTACGAGCAGTACTTC.

This clone was seen at least ten times. The chain couples TRBV7-2 to TRBJ2-7; 8 bases are a match to TRBD1. The CDR3 totals 14 residues. In germline, CDR1 is SGHTA, CDR2 FQGNSA. J gave up 4 bases and V 3 bases, and 5 bases lay outside the gene matches. CDR3 nucleotides: TGTGCCAGCAGCTTGGCAGGGGGCCCATACGAGCAGTACGTC. Amino acid sequence: CASSLAGGPYEQYV.

This clone was found many times. The rearrangement uses TRBV12-3 or TRBV12-4 and TRBJ1-2; D possibly corresponds to TRBD1 (5 bases). V was trimmed by 6 bases and J by 2 bases, leaving 13 bases between them. The CDR3 consists of 14 residues. CDR3 sequence: CASRMGRNNYGYTF. The CDR3 nucleotides read TGTGCCAGCAGAATGGGACGAAACAACTATGGCTACACCTTC.